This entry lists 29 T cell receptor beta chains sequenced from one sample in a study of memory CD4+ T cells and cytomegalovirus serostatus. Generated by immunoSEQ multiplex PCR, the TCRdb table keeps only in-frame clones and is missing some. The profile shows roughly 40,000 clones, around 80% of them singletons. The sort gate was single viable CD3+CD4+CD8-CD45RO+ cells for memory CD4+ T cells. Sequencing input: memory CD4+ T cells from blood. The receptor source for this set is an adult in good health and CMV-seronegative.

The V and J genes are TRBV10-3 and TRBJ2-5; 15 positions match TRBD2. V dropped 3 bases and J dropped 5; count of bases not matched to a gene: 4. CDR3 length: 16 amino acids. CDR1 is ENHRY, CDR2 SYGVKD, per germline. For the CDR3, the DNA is TGTGCCATCAGTGATGGACTAGCGGGAGGGCGGGAGACCCAGTACTTC. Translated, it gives CAISDGLAGGRETQYF.

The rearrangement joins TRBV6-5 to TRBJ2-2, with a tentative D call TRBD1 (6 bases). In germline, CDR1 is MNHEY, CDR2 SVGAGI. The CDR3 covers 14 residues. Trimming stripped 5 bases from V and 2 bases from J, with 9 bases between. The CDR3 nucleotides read TGTGCCAGCAGTGGCAGGGGAAACACCGGGGAGCTGTTTTTT. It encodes CASSGRGNTGELFF.

This CDR3 is CASSLSSYGYTF. The CDR3 DNA sequence: TGTGCCAGCAGCTTGTCAAGCTATGGCTACACCTTC. This chain joins TRBV7-2 and TRBJ1-2; D is undetermined. This CDR3 is 12 amino acids long. V was shortened by 3 bases and J by 4 bases, with 6 bases between the two germline ends. The V gene's germline CDR1 is SGHTA and CDR2 FQGNSA.

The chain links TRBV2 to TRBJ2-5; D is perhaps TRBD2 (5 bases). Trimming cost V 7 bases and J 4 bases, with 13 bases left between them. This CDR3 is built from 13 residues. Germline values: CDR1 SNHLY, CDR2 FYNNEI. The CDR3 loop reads CASTQEGGETQYF. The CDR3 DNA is TGTGCCAGCACCCAAGAGGGCGGAGAGACCCAGTACTTC.

DNA for the CDR3: TGTGCCACCATGAGTGGATCTGCGAACACTGAAGCTTTCTTT. This gives the protein CATMSGSANTEAFF. The chain joins TRBV15 to TRBJ1-1; D gene unclear. The CDR3 sequence is 14 residues long. Germline loops: CDR1 LNHNV, CDR2 YYDKDF (reference sequence). Trimming took off 7 bases at V and 1 base at J, with 13 bases between the two ends. Based on the CDR3 plus reference TRBV15 and TRBJ1-1, the full variable domain is DAMVIQNPRYQVTQFGKPVTLSCSQTLNHNVMYWYQQKSSQAPKLLFHYYDKDFNNEADTPDNFQSRRPNTSFCFLDIRSPGLGDTAMYLCATMSGSANTEAFFGQGTRLTVV.

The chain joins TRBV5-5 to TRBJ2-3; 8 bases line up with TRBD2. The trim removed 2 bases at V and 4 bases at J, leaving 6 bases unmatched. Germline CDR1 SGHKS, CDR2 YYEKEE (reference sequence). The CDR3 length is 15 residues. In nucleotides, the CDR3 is TGTGCCAGCAGCTTAACGGGAGGGCCGTCAGATACGCAGTATTTT. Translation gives CASSLTGGPSDTQYF.

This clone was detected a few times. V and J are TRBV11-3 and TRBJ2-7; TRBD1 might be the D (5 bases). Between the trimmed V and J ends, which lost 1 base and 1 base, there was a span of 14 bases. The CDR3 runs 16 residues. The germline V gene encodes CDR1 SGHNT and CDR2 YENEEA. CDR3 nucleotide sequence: TGTGCCAGCAGCTTAGGCTCGAGACAGAGGTCCTACGAGCAGTACTTC. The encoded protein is CASSLGSRQRSYEQYF.

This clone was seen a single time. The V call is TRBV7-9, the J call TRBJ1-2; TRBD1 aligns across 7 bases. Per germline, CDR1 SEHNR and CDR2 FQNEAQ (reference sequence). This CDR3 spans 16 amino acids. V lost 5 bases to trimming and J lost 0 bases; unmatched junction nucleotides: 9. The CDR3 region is CASSRGTGDANYGYTF. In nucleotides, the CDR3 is TGTGCCAGCAGCCGAGGTACAGGGGACGCTAACTATGGCTACACCTTC.

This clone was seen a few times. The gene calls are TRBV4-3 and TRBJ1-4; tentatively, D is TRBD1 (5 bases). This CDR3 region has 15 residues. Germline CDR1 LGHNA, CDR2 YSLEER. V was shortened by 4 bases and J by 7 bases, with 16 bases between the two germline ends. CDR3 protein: CASSPSGTGAEKLFF. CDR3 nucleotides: TGCGCCAGCAGCCCGAGCGGGACGGGTGCTGAAAAACTGTTTTTT.

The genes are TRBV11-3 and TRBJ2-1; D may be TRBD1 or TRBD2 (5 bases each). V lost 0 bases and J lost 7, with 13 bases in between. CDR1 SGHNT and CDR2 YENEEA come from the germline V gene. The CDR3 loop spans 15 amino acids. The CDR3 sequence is CASSLEGLWGNEQFF. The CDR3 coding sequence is TGTGCCAGCAGCTTAGAAGGACTGTGGGGGAATGAGCAGTTCTTC.

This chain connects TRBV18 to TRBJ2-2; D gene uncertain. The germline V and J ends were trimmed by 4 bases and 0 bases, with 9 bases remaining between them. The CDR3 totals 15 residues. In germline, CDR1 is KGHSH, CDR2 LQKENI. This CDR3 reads CASSLRSPNTGELFF. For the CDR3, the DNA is TGTGCCAGCTCACTCCGATCCCCGAACACCGGGGAGCTGTTTTTT.

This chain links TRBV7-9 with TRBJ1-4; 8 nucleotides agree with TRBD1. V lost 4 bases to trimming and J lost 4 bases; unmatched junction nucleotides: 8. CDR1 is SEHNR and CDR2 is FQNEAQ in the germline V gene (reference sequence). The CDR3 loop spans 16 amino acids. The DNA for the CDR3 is TGTGCCAGCAGCTCGGACAGGGACGGGATTAATGAAAAACTGTTTTTT. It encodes CASSSDRDGINEKLFF.

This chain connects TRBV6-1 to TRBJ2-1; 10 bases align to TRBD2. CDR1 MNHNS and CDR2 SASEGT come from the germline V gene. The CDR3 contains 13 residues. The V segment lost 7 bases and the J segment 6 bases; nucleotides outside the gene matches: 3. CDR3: CASMRTSGNEQFF. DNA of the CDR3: TGTGCCAGCATGCGGACTAGCGGCAATGAGCAGTTCTTC.

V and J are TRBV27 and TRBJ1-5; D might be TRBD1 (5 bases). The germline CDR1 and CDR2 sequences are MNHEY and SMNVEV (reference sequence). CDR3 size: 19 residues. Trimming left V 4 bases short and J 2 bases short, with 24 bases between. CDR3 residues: CASSSRSGRARVGNQPQHF. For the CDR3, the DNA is TGTGCCAGCAGTTCCCGCTCCGGCAGGGCCCGCGTGGGCAATCAGCCCCAGCATTTT.

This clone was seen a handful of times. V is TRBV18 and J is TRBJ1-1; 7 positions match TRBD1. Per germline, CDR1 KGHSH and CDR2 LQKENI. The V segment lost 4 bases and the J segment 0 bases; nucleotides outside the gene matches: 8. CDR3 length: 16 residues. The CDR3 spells CASSRTGGGMNTEAFF. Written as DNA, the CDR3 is TGTGCCAGCTCACGGACAGGAGGGGGCATGAACACTGAAGCTTTCTTT.

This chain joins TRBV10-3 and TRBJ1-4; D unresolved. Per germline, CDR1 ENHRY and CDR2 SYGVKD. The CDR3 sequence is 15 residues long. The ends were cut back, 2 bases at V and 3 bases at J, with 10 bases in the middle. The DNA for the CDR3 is TGTGCCATCAGTGAGGGTACAGACGCTAATGAAAAACTGTTTTTT. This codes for CAISEGTDANEKLFF.

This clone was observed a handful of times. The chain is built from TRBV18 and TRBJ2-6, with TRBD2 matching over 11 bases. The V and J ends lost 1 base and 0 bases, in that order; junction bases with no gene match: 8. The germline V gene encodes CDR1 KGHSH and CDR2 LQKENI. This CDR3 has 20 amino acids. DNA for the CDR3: TGTGCCAGCTCACCACTTAAGACTAGCGGGACTCCCTCTGGGGCCAACGTCCTGACTTTC. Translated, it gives CASSPLKTSGTPSGANVLTF. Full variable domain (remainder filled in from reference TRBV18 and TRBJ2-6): NAGVMQNPRHLVRRRGQEARLRCSPMKGHSHVYWYRQLPEEGLKFMVYLQKENIIDESGMPKERFSAEFPKEGPSILRIQQVVRGDSAAYFCASSPLKTSGTPSGANVLTFGAGSRLTVL.

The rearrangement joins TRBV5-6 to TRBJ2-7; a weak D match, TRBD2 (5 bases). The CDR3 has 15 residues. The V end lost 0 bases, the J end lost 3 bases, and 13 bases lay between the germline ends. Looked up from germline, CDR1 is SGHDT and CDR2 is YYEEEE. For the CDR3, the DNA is TGTGCCAGCAGCTTGGGACTAAATAGGTTCTACGAGCAGTACTTC. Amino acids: CASSLGLNRFYEQYF. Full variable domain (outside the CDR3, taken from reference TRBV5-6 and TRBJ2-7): DAGVTQSPTHLIKTRGQQVTLRCSPKSGHDTVSWYQQALGQGPQFIFQYYEEEERQRGNFPDRFSGHQFPNYSSELNVNALLLGDSALYLCASSLGLNRFYEQYFGPGTRLTVT.

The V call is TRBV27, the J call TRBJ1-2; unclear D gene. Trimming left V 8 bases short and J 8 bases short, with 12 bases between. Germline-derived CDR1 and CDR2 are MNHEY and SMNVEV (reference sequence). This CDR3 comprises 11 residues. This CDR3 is CASRKEGGYTF. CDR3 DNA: TGTGCCAGCCGCAAAGAGGGAGGCTACACCTTC.

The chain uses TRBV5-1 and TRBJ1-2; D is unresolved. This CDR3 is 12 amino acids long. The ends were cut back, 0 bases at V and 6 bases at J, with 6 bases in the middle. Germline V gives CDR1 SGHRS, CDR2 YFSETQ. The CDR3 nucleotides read TGCGCCAGCAGCTTGGATGTTGATGGCTACACCTTC. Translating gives CASSLDVDGYTF. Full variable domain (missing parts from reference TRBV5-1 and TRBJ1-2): KAGVTQTPRYLIKTRGQQVTLSCSPISGHRSVSWYQQTPGQGLQFLFEYFSETQRNKGNFPGRFSGRQFSNSRSEMNVSTLELGDSALYLCASSLDVDGYTFGSGTRLTVV.

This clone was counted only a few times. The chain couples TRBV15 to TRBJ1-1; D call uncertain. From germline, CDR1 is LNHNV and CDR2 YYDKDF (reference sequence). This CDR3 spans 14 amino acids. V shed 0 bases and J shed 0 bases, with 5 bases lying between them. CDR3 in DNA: TGTGCCACCAGCAGAGATCAGATGAACACTGAAGCTTTCTTT. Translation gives CATSRDQMNTEAFF.

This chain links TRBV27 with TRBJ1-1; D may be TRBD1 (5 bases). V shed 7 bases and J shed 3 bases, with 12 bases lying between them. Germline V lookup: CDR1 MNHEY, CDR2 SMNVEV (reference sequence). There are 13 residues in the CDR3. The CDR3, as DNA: TGTGCCAGCATTCGGGACGGACACACTGAAGCTTTCTTT. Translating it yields CASIRDGHTEAFF.

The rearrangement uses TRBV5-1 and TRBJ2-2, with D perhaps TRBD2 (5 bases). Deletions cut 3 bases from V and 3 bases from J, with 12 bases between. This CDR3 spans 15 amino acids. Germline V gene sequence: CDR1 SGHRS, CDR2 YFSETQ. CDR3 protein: CASSSRTGYTGELFF. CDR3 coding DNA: TGCGCCAGCAGCTCTCGGACGGGATACACCGGGGAGCTGTTTTTT.

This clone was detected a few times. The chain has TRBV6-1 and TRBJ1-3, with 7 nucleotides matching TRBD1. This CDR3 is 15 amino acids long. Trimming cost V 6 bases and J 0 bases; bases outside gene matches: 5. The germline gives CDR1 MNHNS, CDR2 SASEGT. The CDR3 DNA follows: TGTGCCAGCAGGAGGACAGGCGACTCTGGAAACACCATATATTTT. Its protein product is CASRRTGDSGNTIYF.

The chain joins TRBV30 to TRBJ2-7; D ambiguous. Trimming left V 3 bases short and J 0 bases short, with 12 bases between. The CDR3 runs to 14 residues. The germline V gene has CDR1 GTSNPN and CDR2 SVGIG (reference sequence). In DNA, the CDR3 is TGTGCCTGGAGAAGACTCGGAAGCTCCTACGAGCAGTACTTC. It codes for CAWRRLGSSYEQYF. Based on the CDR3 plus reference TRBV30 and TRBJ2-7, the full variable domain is SQTIHQWPATLVQPVGSPLSLECTVEGTSNPNLYWYRQAAGRGLQLLFYSVGIGQISSEVPQNLSASRPQDRQFILSSKKLLLSDSGFYLCAWRRLGSSYEQYFGPGTRLTVT.

The CDR3, as DNA: TGTGCCAGCAGTGAATCAACTTTTGCAACTAATGAAAAACTGTTTTTT. This gives the protein CASSESTFATNEKLFF. V and J are TRBV25-1 and TRBJ1-4; D remains ambiguous. The CDR3 has 16 residues. V lost 1 base to trimming and J lost 0 bases, with 9 bases between them. Germline loops: CDR1 MGHDK, CDR2 SYGVNS.

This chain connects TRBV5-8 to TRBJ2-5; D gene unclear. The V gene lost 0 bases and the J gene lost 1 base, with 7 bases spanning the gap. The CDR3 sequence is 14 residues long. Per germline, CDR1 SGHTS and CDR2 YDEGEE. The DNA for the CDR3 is TGTGCCAGCAGCTTGGGGGCACTCCAAGAGACCCAGTACTTC. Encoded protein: CASSLGALQETQYF.

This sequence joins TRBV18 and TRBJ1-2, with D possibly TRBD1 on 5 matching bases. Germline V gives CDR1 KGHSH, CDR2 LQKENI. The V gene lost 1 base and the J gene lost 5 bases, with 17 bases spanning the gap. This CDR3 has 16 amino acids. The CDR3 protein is CASSPRDSGGVYGYTF. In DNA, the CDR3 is TGTGCCAGCTCACCACGCGACAGCGGAGGGGTATATGGCTACACCTTC.

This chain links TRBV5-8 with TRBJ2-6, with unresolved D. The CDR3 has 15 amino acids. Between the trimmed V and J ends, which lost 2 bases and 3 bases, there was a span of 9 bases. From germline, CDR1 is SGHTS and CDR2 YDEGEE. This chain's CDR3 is CASSFESGGANVLTF. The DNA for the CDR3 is TGTGCCAGCAGCTTTGAGAGTGGTGGGGCCAACGTCCTGACTTTC.